A single sample gave rise to the 27 T cell receptor beta chains below, sequenced in a study of identical twins. Each CDR3 protein is one row after TCRdb ran MiXCR on the 5' RACE reads. This table holds some 500,000 distinct CDR3 sequences, about 20% found once. The sample was also reused in another study, on T cells expressing NK-cell markers.

Specimen: CD4+ T cells sorted from blood. These receptors originate from a woman in her late teens or twenties in good health.

About this clonotype: A read error may produce the germline difference seen at one junction end. The rearrangement uses TRBV7-7 and TRBJ2-5; 12 nucleotides agree with TRBD2. CDR1 is SSHAT, CDR2 FNYEAQ, per germline (reference sequence). The CDR3 loop spans 15 amino acids. The CDR3 DNA reads TGTGCTAGCAGCCCTAGCGGGGGGGCCGTAGAGACCCAGTACTTC. This codes for CASSPSGGAVETQYF.

This clonotype has only a few counts. The chain links TRBV30 to TRBJ2-3; TRBD2 matches 10 bases. The CDR3 is 15 residues long. V dropped 2 bases and J dropped 4; count of bases not matched to a gene: 6. Germline V lookup: CDR1 GTSNPN, CDR2 SVGIG (reference sequence). CDR3 bases: TGTGCCTGGAGTCCGCTAGCGGGAGTCCCAGATACGCAGTATTTT. Translating it yields CAWSPLAGVPDTQYF. The full variable domain, its missing parts supplied by reference TRBV30 and TRBJ2-3, is SQTIHQWPATLVQPVGSPLSLECTVEGTSNPNLYWYRQAAGRGLQLLFYSVGIGQISSEVPQNLSASRPQDRQFILSSKKLLLSDSGFYLCAWSPLAGVPDTQYFGPGTRLTVL.

This clonotype was counted between two and nine times. The CDR3 coding sequence is TGTGCCAGCACCGATAAAGCGGGAGTGAGCGCCCAGTACTTC. Protein product: CASTDKAGVSAQYF. The chain employs TRBV12-3 or TRBV12-4 and TRBJ2-5; 8 bases map to TRBD2. With 7 bases clipped from V and 9 bases from J, the junction kept 13 bases outside the gene matches. CDR3 length: 14 amino acids.

This clonotype was counted a few times. The genes are TRBV5-1 and TRBJ1-1; D is possibly TRBD1 (5 bases). V was shortened by 4 bases and J by 6 bases, with 13 bases between the two germline ends. From germline, CDR1 is SGHRS and CDR2 YFSETQ. The CDR3 has 13 residues. The CDR3 here is CASSLQVGAEAFF. Here the CDR3 DNA reads TGCGCCAGCAGCCTACAGGTGGGGGCTGAAGCTTTCTTT.

The chain combines TRBV5-6 with TRBJ2-6; D is perhaps TRBD2 (7 bases). This CDR3 has 18 residues. Trimming took 3 bases from V and 3 from J, leaving 19 bases between them. Germline V CDR1 and CDR2: SGHDT, YYEEEE. The CDR3 sequence: CASSSEGGGAGGANVLTF. CDR3 coding DNA: TGTGCCAGCAGCTCTGAGGGGGGGGGCGCAGGTGGGGCCAACGTCCTGACTTTC.

The gene calls are TRBV25-1 and TRBJ1-4, with D tentatively TRBD1 (5 bases). This CDR3 spans 12 amino acids. Looked up from germline, CDR1 is MGHDK and CDR2 is SYGVNS. V gave up 7 bases and J gave up 8 bases, with 11 bases separating them. The CDR3 bases are TGTGCCAGCAAAGGGGTTAACGAAAAACTGTTTTTT. Its translation: CASKGVNEKLFF.

This clonotype has more than one count but fewer than ten. The CDR3 spells CSARGPNVAYEQYF. CDR3 DNA sequence: TGCAGTGCTAGAGGTCCAAACGTAGCCTACGAGCAGTACTTC. The rearrangement joins TRBV20-1 to TRBJ2-7; D gene uncertain. The CDR3 has 14 amino acids. V lost 1 base, J lost 2 bases, and 12 bases lay in between. The germline CDR1 and CDR2 sequences are DFQATT and SNEGSKA (reference sequence).

This chain joins TRBV20-1 and TRBJ2-1; D might be TRBD2 (6 bases). CDR3 length: 13 amino acids. Germline loops: CDR1 DFQATT, CDR2 SNEGSKA (reference sequence). V lost 2 bases and J lost 12, with 17 bases in between. CDR3 sequence (DNA): TGCAGTGCTAGACGTATGGCGGGGCTGGGGCAGTTCTTC. Amino acids: CSARRMAGLGQFF.

V gene TRBV5-1 combines with J gene TRBJ1-5; D is undetermined. V lost 4 bases and J 7 bases, leaving 15 bases between the germline ends. Germline CDR1 is SGHRS and CDR2 is YFSETQ. The CDR3 contains 14 residues. The CDR3 sequence: CASSPDGLGQPQHF. For the CDR3, the DNA is TGCGCCAGCAGCCCGGACGGTTTAGGGCAGCCCCAGCATTTT.

V and J are TRBV6-5 and TRBJ1-1; 7 bases line up with TRBD1. Germline V CDR1 and CDR2: MNHEY, SVGAGI. V lost 4 bases, J lost 4 bases, and 6 bases stayed unmatched. The CDR3 spans 14 residues. The CDR3 DNA follows: TGTGCCAGCAGTTCCCAGGGGGGAGGCACTGAAGCTTTCTTT. Protein: CASSSQGGGTEAFF.

V usage is TRBV12-3 or TRBV12-4 and J usage is TRBJ1-5; D not resolved. V dropped 3 bases and J dropped 5 bases, with 5 bases sitting between them. The CDR3 extends over 12 amino acids. CDR3 region: CASSFHDQPQHF. CDR3 nucleotides: TGTGCCAGCAGTTTCCACGATCAGCCCCAGCATTTT.

This chain connects TRBV13 to TRBJ2-5; D unclear. The CDR3 covers 13 residues. Trimming took 4 bases from V and 5 from J, leaving 11 bases between them. Germline CDR1 is PRHDT and CDR2 is FYEKMQ (reference sequence). CDR3 bases: TGTGCCAGCAGCTCTAGGAGTAGCGAGACCCAGTACTTC. Translation gives CASSSRSSETQYF.

V is TRBV5-1 and J is TRBJ1-3, with D unresolved. From germline, CDR1 is SGHRS and CDR2 YFSETQ. The CDR3 is made up of 12 amino acids. Trimming shortened V by 4 bases and J by 3 bases, and 5 bases separated the two germline ends. CDR3 bases: TGCGCCAGCAGCGCCAATGGAAACACCATATATTTT. Translation gives CASSANGNTIYF.

The V gene is TRBV14, the J gene TRBJ1-6, with 7 bases matching TRBD1. This CDR3 region has 13 residues. Per the germline V gene, CDR1 is SGHDN and CDR2 is FVKESK. Trimming cost V 4 bases and J 8 bases; bases outside gene matches: 2. The CDR3 sequence: CASSPGQHSPLHF. DNA of the CDR3: TGTGCCAGCAGCCCGGGACAGCATTCACCCCTCCACTTT.

In this sample, this clonotype turned up a few times. The rearrangement links TRBV5-1 to TRBJ2-3; 8 nucleotides match TRBD2. Looked up from germline, CDR1 is SGHRS and CDR2 is YFSETQ. V lost 0 bases to trimming and J lost 4 bases; unmatched junction nucleotides: 4. The CDR3 has 15 amino acids. CDR3 in DNA: TGCGCCAGCAGCTTGGGTGCCGGGGGGGCAGATACGCAGTATTTT. Translated, it gives CASSLGAGGADTQYF.

This clonotype was detected ten times or more. V gene TRBV5-1 combines with J gene TRBJ2-5, with D hard to call. The V gene lost 3 bases and the J gene lost 5 bases, with 11 bases spanning the gap. Germline V gives CDR1 SGHRS, CDR2 YFSETQ. The CDR3 loop spans 13 amino acids. CDR3 nucleotide sequence: TGCGCCAGCAGCTCGCCCCCCAAGGAGACCCAGTACTTC. Its translation: CASSSPPKETQYF.

This clonotype appeared a few times. The DNA for the CDR3 is TGCGCCAGCAGCTTGGCCAGGACAGGGATGTCTGCGAGGGCCTACGAGCAGTACTTC. As protein: CASSLARTGMSARAYEQYF. The chain couples TRBV5-1 to TRBJ2-7, with TRBD1 matching 8 bases. CDR1 and CDR2 from the germline V gene are SGHRS and YFSETQ. The length of the CDR3 is 19 residues. The V segment lost 0 bases and the J segment 2 bases; nucleotides outside the gene matches: 16.

This clonotype was observed a few times. The chain recombines TRBV20-1 with TRBJ2-7, with D unclear. The CDR3 has 13 residues. From germline, CDR1 is DFQATT and CDR2 SNEGSKA (reference sequence). Trimming took 6 bases from V and 2 from J, leaving 14 bases between them. CDR3 DNA sequence: TGCAGTGCCCCCCACCCAAATACCTACGAGCAGTACTTC. Protein product: CSAPHPNTYEQYF.

This clonotype was observed a single time. The chain employs TRBV24-1 and TRBJ2-3; weak D call: TRBD2 (5 bases). The V gene lost 4 bases and the J gene lost 1 base, with 8 bases spanning the gap. CDR3 length equals 14 residues. Germline CDR1 and CDR2: KGHDR and SFDVKD. The CDR3: CATSDHSGTDTQYF. CDR3 DNA: TGTGCCACCAGTGACCATAGCGGCACAGATACGCAGTATTTT.

The V call is TRBV6-1, the J call TRBJ1-3, with 10 bases lining up with TRBD1. Losses at the gene ends were 6 bases for V and 0 bases for J; bases not matched to a gene: 5. The CDR3 is made up of 16 amino acids. The germline V gene encodes CDR1 MNHNS and CDR2 SASEGT. The CDR3 loop is CASSETGGPSGNTIYF. The CDR3 DNA reads TGTGCCAGCAGCGAGACAGGGGGCCCCTCTGGAAACACCATATATTTT.

This clonotype was detected only once. This chain joins TRBV20-1 and TRBJ2-5; D is undetermined. This CDR3 spans 13 amino acids. The germline V and J ends were trimmed by 3 bases and 5 bases, with 13 bases remaining between them. Germline CDR1 is DFQATT and CDR2 is SNEGSKA (reference sequence). As DNA, the CDR3 is TGCAGTGCTAGTTCCACGAGATTGGAGACCCAGTACTTC. Its protein is CSASSTRLETQYF.

This clonotype has a handful of counts. V gene TRBV5-1 combines with J gene TRBJ1-2; 7 bases are a match to TRBD1. This CDR3 is 14 amino acids long. The J segment lost 4 bases and the V segment lost 4 bases, leaving 7 bases of the junction unmatched. Germline V gene data show CDR1 as SGHRS and CDR2 as YFSETQ. The CDR3 DNA sequence: TGCGCCAGCAGCGGCCAGACAGGGAGCTATGGCTACACCTTC. Protein: CASSGQTGSYGYTF.

V usage is TRBV12-3 or TRBV12-4 and J usage is TRBJ1-2, with D perhaps TRBD1 (6 bases). The V gene lost 5 bases and the J gene lost 8 bases, with 15 bases spanning the gap. The CDR3 sequence is 13 residues long. CDR3 in amino acids: CASSTGRQGGYTF. CDR3 bases: TGTGCCAGCAGTACTGGACGTCAGGGGGGCTACACCTTC.

The chain employs TRBV6-2 or TRBV6-3 and TRBJ2-7, with TRBD1 matching 7 bases. The ends lost 5 bases at V and 2 bases at J; junction bases unmatched: 9. CDR3 size: 15 residues. CDR1 and CDR2 from the germline V gene are MNHEY and SVGEGT. The CDR3 nucleotides are TGTGCCAGCAGTCAGTCCCTGAGGGGGCCCTACGAGCAGTACTTC. It translates to CASSQSLRGPYEQYF.

The J gene is TRBJ2-5, the V gene TRBV12-3 or TRBV12-4; no firm D call. The CDR3 is made up of 14 amino acids. The V end was cut by 4 bases, the J end by 1 base, with 10 bases between. CDR3 sequence: CASSSWLSQETQYF. The CDR3 bases are TGTGCCAGCAGTTCCTGGTTGAGCCAAGAGACCCAGTACTTC.

This clonotype was recorded a few times. The chain has TRBV10-3 and TRBJ2-3; no clear D gene. V lost 4 bases and J lost 0, with 11 bases in between. Germline CDR1 and CDR2: ENHRY and SYGVKD. The CDR3 runs to 15 residues. The CDR3 loop is CAISGRTASTDTQYF. DNA of the CDR3: TGTGCCATCAGTGGTCGGACGGCTAGCACAGATACGCAGTATTTT.

In this sample, this clonotype turned up a few times. This chain links TRBV5-6 with TRBJ2-3, with D tentatively TRBD2 (5 bases). In germline, CDR1 is SGHDT, CDR2 YYEEEE. The CDR3 contains 14 residues. The V end lost 5 bases, the J end lost 4 bases, and 14 bases lay between the germline ends. The CDR3 loop reads CASSSRLRADTQYF. CDR3 coding DNA: TGTGCCAGCAGTTCAAGGCTGCGGGCAGATACGCAGTATTTT.